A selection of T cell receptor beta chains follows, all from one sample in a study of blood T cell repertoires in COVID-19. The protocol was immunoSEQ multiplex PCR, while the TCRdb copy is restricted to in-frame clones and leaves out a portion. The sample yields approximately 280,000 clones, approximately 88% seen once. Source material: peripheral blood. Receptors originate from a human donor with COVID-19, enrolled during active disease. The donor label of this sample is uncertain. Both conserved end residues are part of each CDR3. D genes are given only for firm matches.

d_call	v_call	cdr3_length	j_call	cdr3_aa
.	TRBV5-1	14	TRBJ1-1	CASSLGFPGTEAFF
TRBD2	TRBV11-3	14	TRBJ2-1	CASSLGGGYNEQFF
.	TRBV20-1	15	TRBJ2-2	CSASKETALTGELFF
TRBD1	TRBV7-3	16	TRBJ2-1	CASSLRTGGFDNEQFF
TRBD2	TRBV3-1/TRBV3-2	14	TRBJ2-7	CASSVTSGIYEQYF
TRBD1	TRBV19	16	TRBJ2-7	CASSTRQGESSYEQYF
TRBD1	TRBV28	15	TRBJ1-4	CASSPGGQGGEKLFF
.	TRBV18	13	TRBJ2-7	CASSPSGTYEQYF
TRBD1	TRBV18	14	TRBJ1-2	CASSPSEGAYGYTF
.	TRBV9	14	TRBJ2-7	CASSVVLDSYEQYF
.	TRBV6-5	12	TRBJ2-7	CASTSLTYEQYF
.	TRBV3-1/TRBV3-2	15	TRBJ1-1	CASSQLRLRNTEAFF
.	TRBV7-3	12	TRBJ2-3	CASSLSSDTQYF
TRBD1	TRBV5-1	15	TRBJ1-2	CASSLATGGVYGYTF
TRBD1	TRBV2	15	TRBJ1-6	CASSKGQTENSPLHF
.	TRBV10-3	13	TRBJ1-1	CAISGARGTEAFF
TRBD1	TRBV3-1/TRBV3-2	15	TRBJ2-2	CASRRTGEYTGELFF
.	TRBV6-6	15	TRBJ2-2	CASSYYGEFTGELFF
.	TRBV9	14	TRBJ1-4	CASSVASVGEKLFF
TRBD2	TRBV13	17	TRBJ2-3	CASSLRTSGSPTDTQYF
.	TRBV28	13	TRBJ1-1	CASNFGAANEAFF
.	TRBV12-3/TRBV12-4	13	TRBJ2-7	CASTPNRYKEQYF
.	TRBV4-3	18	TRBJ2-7	CASSPSPVGRNRGYEQYF
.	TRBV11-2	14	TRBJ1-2	CASSSRPRVYGYTF
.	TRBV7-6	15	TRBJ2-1	CASSLAYPGHDEQFF
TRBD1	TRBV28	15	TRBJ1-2	CASGNTGGYGYGYTF
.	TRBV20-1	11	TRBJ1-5	CSAGPNQPQHF
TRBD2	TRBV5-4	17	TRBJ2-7	CASSQIPDGRLTYEQYF
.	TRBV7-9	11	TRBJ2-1	CASSLSYEQFF
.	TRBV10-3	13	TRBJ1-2	CAISPRPGLGYTF
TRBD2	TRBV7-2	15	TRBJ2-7	CASSPRTSGTYEQYF
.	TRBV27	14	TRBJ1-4	CASRRPGTGEKLFF
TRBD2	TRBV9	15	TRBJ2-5	CASSGLAGGVETQYF
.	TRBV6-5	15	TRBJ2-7	CASSYGAESSYEQYF
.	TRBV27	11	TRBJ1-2	CASRAEGGYTF
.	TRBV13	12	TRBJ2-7	CASSLRNYEQYF
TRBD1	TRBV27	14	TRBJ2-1	CASSFLDRGNKQFF
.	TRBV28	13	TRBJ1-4	CASFDTVNEKLFF
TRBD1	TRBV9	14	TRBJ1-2	CASSVQQGAYGYTF
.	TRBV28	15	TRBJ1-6	CASSLPQGMNSPLHF
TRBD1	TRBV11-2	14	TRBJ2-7	CASSSGQGAGEQYF
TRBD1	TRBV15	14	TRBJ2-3	CATAGTEGTDTQYF
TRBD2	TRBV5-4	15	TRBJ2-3	CASSLERESTDTQYF
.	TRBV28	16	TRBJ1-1	CASSLFSGMGNTEAFF
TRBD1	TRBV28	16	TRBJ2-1	CASSLPGTGEVGEQFF
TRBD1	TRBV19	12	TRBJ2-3	CASRTGADTQYF
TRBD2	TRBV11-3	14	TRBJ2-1	CASSPGLARNEQFF
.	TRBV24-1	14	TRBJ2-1	CATSVSGLYNEQFF
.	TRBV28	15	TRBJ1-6	CASSLRERINSPLHF
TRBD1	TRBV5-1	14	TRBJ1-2	CASSLGQGADGYTF